This TCR beta chain was identified in a study of blood T cells in healthy people across ages. Study-level findings and limits: Higher naive T cell percentage went strongly together with higher TCR beta diversity.

Next came a second PCR, run for about 6 to 12 cycles, which used a sample-barcoded 5' primer along with a J-beta primer mix. TCRdb recomputed calls from the 5' RACE reads with MiXCR, one row per CDR3 protein. Of 800,000 to 900,000 distinct CDR3 sequences in the sample, around 62% were seen once. As for this clonotype: Its antigen is not identified.

Trimming removed 3 bases at V and 4 bases at J, with 11 bases between. Germline V lookup: CDR1 SGHAT, CDR2 FQDESV (reference sequence). The CDR3 is 14 residues long. The TCR comes from a man aged 25-40 years in good health. The chain joins TRBV11-1 to TRBJ2-3; unclear D gene. Sequences were obtained from blood. CDR3 protein: CASSFPPAADTQYF. The DNA of the CDR3 is TGTGCCAGCAGCTTCCCGCCGGCGGCAGATACGCAGTATTTT.